This TCR beta chain was documented in a study of blood T cell repertoires in COVID-19. Overall study: Sites in the United States, Italy and Spain provided acute and convalescent COVID-19 samples. PBMCs, B-cell-depleted T cells, or T cells provided the cDNA or gDNA that made up the material.

As originally analysed: Quantification of nucleated cells was approximated via reference gene primer amplification. Sequencing was performed with immunoSEQ multiplex PCR; in TCRdb, only in-frame clones are kept and a portion is missing. From that table come the V and J calls and clone size; the DNA was used to work out D and trimming. The table records 150,000 to 200,000 clones, around 88% of them present only once. J was trimmed by 5 bases and V by 4 bases; bases with no gene match: 10. The CDR3 spans 16 residues. From germline, CDR1 is MGHRA and CDR2 YSYEKL. The chain links TRBV4-1 to TRBJ2-5, with 10 bases lining up with TRBD2. The sequence derives from a human donor in a cohort sampled during active COVID-19. The sample consisted of peripheral blood. Here the CDR3 reads CASSLSSGRGGETQYF. CDR3 DNA: TGCGCCAGCAGCCTATCTAGCGGGAGAGGGGGGGAGACCCAGTACTTC.